A single sample is the source of the 2 T cell receptor beta chains below, sequenced in a study of identical twins. TCRdb reprocessed the 5' RACE reads via MiXCR and lists one record per CDR3 protein. The sample has hundreds of thousands of distinct CDR3 sequences; approximately 25% are singletons. These data are also associated with another study on T cells expressing NK-cell markers.

Sequenced: CD4+ T cells sorted from blood. The receptor set was obtained from a woman younger than 35 in good health.

This clonotype was recorded a few times. The genes are TRBV7-9 and TRBJ2-1; tentative D call: TRBD1 (6 bases). The CDR3 spans 13 residues. CDR1 and CDR2 (germline): SEHNR, FQNEAQ (reference sequence). V lost 5 bases to trimming and J lost 8 bases, with 13 bases between them. The CDR3 DNA is TGTGCCAGCAGCGTGACAGGTAACGATGAGCAGTTCTTC. This codes for CASSVTGNDEQFF.

CDR3 loop: CASSFTQGTEAFF. CDR3 sequence (DNA): TGTGCCAGCAGCTTTACCCAGGGGACTGAAGCTTTCTTT. The gene calls are TRBV7-9 and TRBJ1-1, with D possibly matching TRBD1 (6 bases). Per germline, CDR1 SEHNR and CDR2 FQNEAQ (reference sequence). The ends were cut back, 3 bases at V and 5 bases at J, with 10 bases in the middle. CDR3 length: 13 amino acids. Full variable domain (outside the CDR3, taken from reference TRBV7-9 and TRBJ1-1): DTGVSQNPRHKITKRGQNVTFRCDPISEHNRLYWYRQTLGQGPEFLTYFQNEAQLEKSRLLSDRFSAERPKGSFSTLEIQRTEQGDSAMYLCASSFTQGTEAFFGQGTRLTVV.